This TCR beta chain comes out of a study of blood T cell repertoires in COVID-19. Study information: Researchers got acute and convalescent COVID-19 samples from the United States, Italy and Spain.

Trimming stripped 0 bases from V and 4 bases from J, with 18 bases between. This CDR3 has 17 residues. CDR1 and CDR2 from the germline V gene are SGHDN and FVKESK. How the authors handled the data: Amplification of reference gene primers was used by the study to estimate nucleated cell counts. Sequencing used immunoSEQ multiplex PCR; TCRdb keeps in-frame clones, though not all of them. Clonal size and the V and J genes are those of that table, whereas D and trimming came from the DNA. Among some 160,000 clones listed, 60% to 80% were seen once. Material for sequencing was peripheral blood. This clonotype was obtained from a man in his forties or fifties with active or convalescent COVID-19. This chain connects TRBV14 to TRBJ2-5, with D maybe TRBD2 (5 bases). CDR3 in amino acids: CASSQEAIFRGGETQYF. The CDR3 DNA reads as TGTGCCAGCAGCCAAGAGGCTATCTTCCGAGGAGGAGAGACCCAGTACTTC.